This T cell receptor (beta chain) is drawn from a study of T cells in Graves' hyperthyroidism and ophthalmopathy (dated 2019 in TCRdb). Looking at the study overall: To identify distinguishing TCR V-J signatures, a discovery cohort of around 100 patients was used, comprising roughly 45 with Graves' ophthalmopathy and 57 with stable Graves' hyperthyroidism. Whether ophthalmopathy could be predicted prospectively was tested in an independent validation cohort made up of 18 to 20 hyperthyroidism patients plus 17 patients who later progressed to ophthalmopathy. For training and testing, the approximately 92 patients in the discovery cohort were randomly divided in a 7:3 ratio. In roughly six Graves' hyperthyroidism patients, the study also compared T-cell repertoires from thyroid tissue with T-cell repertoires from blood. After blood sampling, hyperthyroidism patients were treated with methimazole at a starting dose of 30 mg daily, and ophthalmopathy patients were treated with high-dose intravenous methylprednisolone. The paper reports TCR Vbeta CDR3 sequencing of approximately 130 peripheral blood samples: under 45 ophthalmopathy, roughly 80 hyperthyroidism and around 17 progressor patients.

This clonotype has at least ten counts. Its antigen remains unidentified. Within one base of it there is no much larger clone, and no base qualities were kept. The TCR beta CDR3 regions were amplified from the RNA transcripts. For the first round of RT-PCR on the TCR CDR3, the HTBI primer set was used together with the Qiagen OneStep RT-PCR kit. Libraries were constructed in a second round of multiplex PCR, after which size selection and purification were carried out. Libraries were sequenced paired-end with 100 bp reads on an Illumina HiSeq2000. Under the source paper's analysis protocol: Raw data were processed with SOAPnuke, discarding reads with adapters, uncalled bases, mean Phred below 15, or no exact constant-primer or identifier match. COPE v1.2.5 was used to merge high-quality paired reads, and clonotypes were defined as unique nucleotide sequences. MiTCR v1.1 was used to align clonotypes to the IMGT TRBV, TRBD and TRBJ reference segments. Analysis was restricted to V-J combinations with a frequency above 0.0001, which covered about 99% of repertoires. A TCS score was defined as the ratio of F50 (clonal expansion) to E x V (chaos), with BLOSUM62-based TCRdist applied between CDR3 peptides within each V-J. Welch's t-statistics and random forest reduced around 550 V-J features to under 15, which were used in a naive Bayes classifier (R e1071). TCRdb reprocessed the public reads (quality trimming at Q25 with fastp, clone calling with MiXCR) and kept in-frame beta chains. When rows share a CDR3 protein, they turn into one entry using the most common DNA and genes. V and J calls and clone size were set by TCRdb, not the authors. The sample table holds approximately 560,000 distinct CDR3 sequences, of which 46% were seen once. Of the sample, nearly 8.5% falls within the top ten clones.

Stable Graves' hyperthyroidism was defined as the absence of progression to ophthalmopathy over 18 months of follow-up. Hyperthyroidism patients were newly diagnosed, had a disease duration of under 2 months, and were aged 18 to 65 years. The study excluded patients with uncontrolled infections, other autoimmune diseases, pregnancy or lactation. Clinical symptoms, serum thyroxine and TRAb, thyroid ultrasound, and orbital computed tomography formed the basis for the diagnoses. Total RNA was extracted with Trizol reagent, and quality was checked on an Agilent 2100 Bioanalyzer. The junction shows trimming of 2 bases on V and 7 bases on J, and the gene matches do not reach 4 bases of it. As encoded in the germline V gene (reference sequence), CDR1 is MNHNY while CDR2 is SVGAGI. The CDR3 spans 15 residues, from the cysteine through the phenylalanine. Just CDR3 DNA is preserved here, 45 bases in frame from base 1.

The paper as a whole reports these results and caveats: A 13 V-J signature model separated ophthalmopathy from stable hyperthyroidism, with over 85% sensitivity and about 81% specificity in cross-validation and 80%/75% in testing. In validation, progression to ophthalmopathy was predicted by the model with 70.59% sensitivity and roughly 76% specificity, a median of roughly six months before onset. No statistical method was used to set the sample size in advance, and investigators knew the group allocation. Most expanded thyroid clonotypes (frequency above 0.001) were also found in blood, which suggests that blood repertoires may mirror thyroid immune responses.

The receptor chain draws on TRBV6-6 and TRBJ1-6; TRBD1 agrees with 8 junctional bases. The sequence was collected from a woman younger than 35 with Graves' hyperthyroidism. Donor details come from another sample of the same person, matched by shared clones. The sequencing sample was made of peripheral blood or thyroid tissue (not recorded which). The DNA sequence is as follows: TGTGCCAGCAGTTACGTGACAGGGGTCAATTCACCCCTCCACTTT. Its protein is CASSYVTGVNSPLHF.